The text below deals with one T cell receptor beta chain. This specimen comes from a study of blood T cells in healthy people across ages. Together with a sample-barcoded 5' primer, a J-beta primer mix was included in a second PCR lasting roughly 7 to 11 cycles. One entry per CDR3 protein results from TCRdb running MiXCR on the 5' RACE reads. The sample carries about 1.5 million distinct CDR3 sequences, about 45% recorded once. This CDR3 is 13 amino acids long. The sequence came from a woman younger than 35 in good health. The V and J genes are TRBV21-1 and TRBJ1-1. TRBV21-1 is labeled a pseudogene. Sample: blood. Here the CDR3 reads CASSKASRTEAFF. The CDR3 DNA reads as TGTGCCAGCAGCAAAGCCTCGAGAACTGAAGCTTTCTTT.